The sequence of this T cell receptor beta chain was determined in a study of type 1 and type 2 diabetes patients. Study-level background: The cohort mixed type 1 diabetes, type 2 diabetes and nondiabetic donors.

Germline CDR1 reads DFQATT; CDR2 reads SNEGSKA (reference sequence). Trimming at V came to 1 base and at J to 2 bases, leaving 9 bases not matched to a gene. The CDR3 length is 17 residues. PCR was run on genomic DNA. Multiplex PCR with 30 forward and 13 reverse primers amplified the TCR beta CDR3. TCRdb fed the multiplex PCR reads into MiXCR, producing one record per CDR3 protein. The repertoire holds fewer than 350,000 distinct CDR3 sequences, with approximately 45% as singletons. This chain connects TRBV20-1 to TRBJ2-5; 11 bases map to TRBD2. Sequenced material: peripheral blood mononuclear cells (PBMCs). The TCR comes from a young man with type 2 diabetes. Written as DNA, the CDR3 is TGCAGTGCTAGAGGGATAGCGGGGGGGCGATGGCAAGAGACCCAGTACTTC. This codes for CSARGIAGGRWQETQYF.